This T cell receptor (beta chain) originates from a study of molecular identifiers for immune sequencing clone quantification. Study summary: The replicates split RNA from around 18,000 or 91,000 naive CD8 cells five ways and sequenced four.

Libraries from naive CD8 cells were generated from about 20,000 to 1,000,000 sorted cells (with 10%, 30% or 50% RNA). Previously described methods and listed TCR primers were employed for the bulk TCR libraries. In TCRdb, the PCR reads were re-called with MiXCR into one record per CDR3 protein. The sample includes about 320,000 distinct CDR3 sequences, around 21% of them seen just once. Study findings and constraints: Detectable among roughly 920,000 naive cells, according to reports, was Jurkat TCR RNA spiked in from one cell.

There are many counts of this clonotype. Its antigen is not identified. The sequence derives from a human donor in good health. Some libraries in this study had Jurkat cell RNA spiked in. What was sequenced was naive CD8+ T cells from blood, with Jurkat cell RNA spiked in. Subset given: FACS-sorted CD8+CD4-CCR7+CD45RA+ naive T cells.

The CDR3 loop reads CASSPAAGNEQYF. CDR3 in DNA: TGTGCCAGCAGCCCCGCGGCGGGGAACGAGCAGTACTTC. V usage is TRBV7-9 and J usage is TRBJ2-7, with D possibly TRBD2 on 6 matching bases. CDR3 length equals 13 residues. The V and J ends lost 5 bases and 5 bases respectively, with 13 bases between them. Germline CDR1 is SEHNR and CDR2 is FQNEAQ (reference sequence).